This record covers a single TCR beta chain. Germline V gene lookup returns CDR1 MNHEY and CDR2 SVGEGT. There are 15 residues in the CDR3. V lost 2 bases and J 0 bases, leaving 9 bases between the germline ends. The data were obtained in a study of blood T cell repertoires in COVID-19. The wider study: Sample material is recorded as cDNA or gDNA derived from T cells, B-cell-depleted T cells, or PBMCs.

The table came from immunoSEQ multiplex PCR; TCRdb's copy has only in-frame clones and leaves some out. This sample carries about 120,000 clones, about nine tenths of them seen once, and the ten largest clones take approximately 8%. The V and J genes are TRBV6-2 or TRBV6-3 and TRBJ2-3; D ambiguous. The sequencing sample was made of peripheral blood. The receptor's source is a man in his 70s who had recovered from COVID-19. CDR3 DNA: TGTGCCAGCAGTTACGCTAGATCTAGCACAGATACGCAGTATTTT. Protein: CASSYARSSTDTQYF.